This T cell receptor (beta chain) was captured by sequencing in a study of cytomegalovirus exposure and HLA in healthy donors. Study-wide background: There were under 130 million unique TCR beta sequences, drawn from about 179 million T cells, in an earlier analysis.

Regarding this clone: As yet, its antigen is unknown.

The study ran its PCR with 60 Vbeta and 13 Jbeta primers. Clones were read by immunoSEQ multiplex PCR, and TCRdb kept only the in-frame ones, dropping some. The sample has roughly 180,000 clones, about four fifths seen once; the top ten hold around 5%. The CDR3 length is 14 residues. Germline CDR1 is SGHRS and CDR2 is YFSETQ. V was pared by 5 bases and J by 3 bases, with 6 bases of the junction left unmatched. The study's findings and limits: There were a few CMV-associated chains whose specificity for CMV antigens was confirmed in vitro.

Material for sequencing was PBMCs. The chain has TRBV5-1 and TRBJ2-5; 8 nucleotides match TRBD1. This receptor was obtained from a man younger than 30 in good health and CMV-seronegative. CDR3 in DNA: TGCGCCAGCAGAGAACAGGGGGAAGAAGAGACCCAGTACTTC. Encoded protein: CASREQGEEETQYF. The complete variable domain, with remaining parts taken from reference TRBV5-1 and TRBJ2-5, reads KAGVTQTPRYLIKTRGQQVTLSCSPISGHRSVSWYQQTPGQGLQFLFEYFSETQRNKGNFPGRFSGRQFSNSRSEMNVSTLELGDSALYLCASREQGEEETQYFGPGTRLLVL.